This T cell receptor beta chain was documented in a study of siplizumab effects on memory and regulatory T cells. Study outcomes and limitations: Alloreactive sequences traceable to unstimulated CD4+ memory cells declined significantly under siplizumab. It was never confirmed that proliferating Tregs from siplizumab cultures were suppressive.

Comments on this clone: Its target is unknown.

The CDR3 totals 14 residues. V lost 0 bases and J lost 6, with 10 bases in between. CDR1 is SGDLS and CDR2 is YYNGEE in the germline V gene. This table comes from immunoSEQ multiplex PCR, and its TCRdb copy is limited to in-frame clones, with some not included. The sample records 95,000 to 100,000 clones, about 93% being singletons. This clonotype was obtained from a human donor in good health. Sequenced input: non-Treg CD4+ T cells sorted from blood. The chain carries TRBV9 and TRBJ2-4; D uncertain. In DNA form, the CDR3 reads TGTGCCAGCAGCGTAGCATCTGCTGGAAACATTCAGTACTTC. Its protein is CASSVASAGNIQYF.